This TCR beta chain was recovered during a study of CD8 T cells in Susac syndrome. This CDR3 has 15 residues. Deletions cut 4 bases from V and 1 base from J, with 13 bases between. CDR1 and CDR2 from the germline V gene are MGHRA and YSYEKL. This clonotype was seen just once. Random-hexamer reverse transcription was applied to about 0.5 to 1 ug RNA. Amplification of TCR beta CDR3 by immunoSEQ multiplex PCR spanned 54 Vbeta and 13 Jbeta. TCRdb reprocessed the immunoSEQ multiplex PCR reads via MiXCR and lists one record per CDR3 protein. This sample has 200,000 to 250,000 distinct CDR3 sequences, with about 93% found just once.

The V call is TRBV4-1, the J call TRBJ1-1; TRBD1 is a possible D gene (5 bases). The clonotype originates from a human donor with multiple sclerosis. Specimen: CD4+ T cells from PBMCs. CDR3 nucleotide sequence: TGCGCCAGCAGCCCCGAACGGGGGAGGAACACTGAAGCTTTCTTT. Protein product: CASSPERGRNTEAFF.